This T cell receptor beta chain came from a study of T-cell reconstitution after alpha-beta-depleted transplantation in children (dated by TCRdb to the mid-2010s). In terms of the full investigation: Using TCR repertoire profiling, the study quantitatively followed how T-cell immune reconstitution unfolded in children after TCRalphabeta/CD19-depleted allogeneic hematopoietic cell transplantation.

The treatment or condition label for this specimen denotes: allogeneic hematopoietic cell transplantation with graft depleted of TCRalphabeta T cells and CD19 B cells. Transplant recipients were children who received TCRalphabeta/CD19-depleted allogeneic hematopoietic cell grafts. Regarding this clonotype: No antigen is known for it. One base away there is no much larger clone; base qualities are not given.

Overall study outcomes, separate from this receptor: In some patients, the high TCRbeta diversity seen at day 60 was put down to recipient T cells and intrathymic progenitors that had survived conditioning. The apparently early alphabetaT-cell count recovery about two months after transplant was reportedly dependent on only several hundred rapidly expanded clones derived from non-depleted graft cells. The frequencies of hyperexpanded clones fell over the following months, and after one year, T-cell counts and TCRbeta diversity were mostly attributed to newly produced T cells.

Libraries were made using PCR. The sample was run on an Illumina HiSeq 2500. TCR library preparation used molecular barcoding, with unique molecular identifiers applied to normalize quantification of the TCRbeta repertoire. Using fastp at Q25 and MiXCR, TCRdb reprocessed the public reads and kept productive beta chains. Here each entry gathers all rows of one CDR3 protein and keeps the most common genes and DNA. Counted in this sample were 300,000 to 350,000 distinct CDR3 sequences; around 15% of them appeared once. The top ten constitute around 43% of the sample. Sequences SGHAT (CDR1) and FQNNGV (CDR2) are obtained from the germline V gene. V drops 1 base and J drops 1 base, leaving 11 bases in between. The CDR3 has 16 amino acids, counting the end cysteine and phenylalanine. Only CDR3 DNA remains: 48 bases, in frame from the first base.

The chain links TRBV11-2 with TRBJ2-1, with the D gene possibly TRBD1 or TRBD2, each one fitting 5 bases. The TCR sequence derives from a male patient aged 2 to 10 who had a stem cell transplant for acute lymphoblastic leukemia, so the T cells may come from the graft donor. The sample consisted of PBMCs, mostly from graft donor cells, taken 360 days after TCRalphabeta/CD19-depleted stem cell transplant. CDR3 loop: CASSLAWDQSYNEQFF. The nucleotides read TGTGCCAGCAGCTTAGCGTGGGACCAGTCCTACAATGAGCAGTTCTTC.